Sequencing of this T cell receptor beta chain was carried out in a study of T cells in Graves' hyperthyroidism and ophthalmopathy. CDR1 is SQVTM, CDR2 ANQGSEA, per germline. Trimming shortened V by 2 bases and J by 4 bases, and 11 bases separated the two germline ends. The CDR3 spans 13 residues. This clonotype was detected many times. Amplified TCR beta CDR3 regions came from RNA transcripts. With the HTBI primer set, the TCR CDR3 went through a first round of RT-PCR. TCRdb reprocessed the multiplex PCR reads via MiXCR and lists one record per CDR3 protein. The sample yields about 840,000 distinct CDR3 sequences, 38% seen once.

Sequences were obtained from blood. The TCR was taken from a man aged 18 to 35 with Graves' hyperthyroidism. The rearrangement links TRBV29-1 to TRBJ1-2, with D unresolved. CDR3 coding DNA: TGCAGCGTTGAATCCCAGGATGGCTATGGCTACACCTTC. Protein product: CSVESQDGYGYTF.